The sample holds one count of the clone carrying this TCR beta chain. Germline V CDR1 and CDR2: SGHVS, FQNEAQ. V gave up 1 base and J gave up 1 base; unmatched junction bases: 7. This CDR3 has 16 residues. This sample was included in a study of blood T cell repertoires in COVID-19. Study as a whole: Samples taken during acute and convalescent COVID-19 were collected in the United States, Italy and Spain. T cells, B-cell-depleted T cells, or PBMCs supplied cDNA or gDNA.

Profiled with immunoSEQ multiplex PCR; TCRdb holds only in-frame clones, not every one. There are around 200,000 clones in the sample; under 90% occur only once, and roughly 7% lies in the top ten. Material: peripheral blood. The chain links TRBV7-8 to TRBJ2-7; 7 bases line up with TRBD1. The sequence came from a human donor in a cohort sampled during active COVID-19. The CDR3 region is CASSLVGGRVSYEQYF. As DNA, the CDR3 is TGTGCCAGCAGCTTAGTAGGGGGCAGGGTATCCTACGAGCAGTACTTC.